A selection of T cell receptor beta chains follows, all from one sample in a study of T cell responses to AZD1222 COVID-19 vaccine. Repertoires were generated with immunoSEQ multiplex PCR, while TCRdb's copy carries only in-frame clones and drops some. The table has about 84,000 clones, around 83% seen once. The source was peripheral blood, collected 28 days after the second AZD1222 dose. The receptors come from an adult who received the AZD1222 COVID-19 vaccine. Both conserved end residues are part of each CDR3. Each record gives: V gene, J gene, D gene, CDR3 protein. The D gene is left open where the match is weak.

TRBV5-1,TRBJ2-5,NA,CASSYRKNQETQYF
TRBV29-1,TRBJ1-1,NA,CSAWEVANTEAFF
TRBV7-2,TRBJ2-2,NA,CASSPDLVTGNTGELFF
TRBV7-9,TRBJ2-1,NA,CASSLALVGEFF
TRBV12-3/TRBV12-4,TRBJ2-1,TRBD2,CASSLSRGGVQFF
TRBV5-1,TRBJ2-2,NA,CASRLNTGELFF
TRBV18,TRBJ2-2,TRBD1,CASSPGTGSPGELFF
TRBV6-5,TRBJ1-1,NA,CASSQVGTEAFF
TRBV5-5,TRBJ2-3,NA,CASSFGTISDTQYF
TRBV28,TRBJ1-1,NA,CASTYWRGAGTEAFF
TRBV4-2,TRBJ2-7,TRBD1,CASSQDLIGQGSYEQYF
TRBV7-9,TRBJ1-2,TRBD1,CASSLVSWGQSDYGYTF
TRBV28,TRBJ2-7,NA,CASSFAYEQYF